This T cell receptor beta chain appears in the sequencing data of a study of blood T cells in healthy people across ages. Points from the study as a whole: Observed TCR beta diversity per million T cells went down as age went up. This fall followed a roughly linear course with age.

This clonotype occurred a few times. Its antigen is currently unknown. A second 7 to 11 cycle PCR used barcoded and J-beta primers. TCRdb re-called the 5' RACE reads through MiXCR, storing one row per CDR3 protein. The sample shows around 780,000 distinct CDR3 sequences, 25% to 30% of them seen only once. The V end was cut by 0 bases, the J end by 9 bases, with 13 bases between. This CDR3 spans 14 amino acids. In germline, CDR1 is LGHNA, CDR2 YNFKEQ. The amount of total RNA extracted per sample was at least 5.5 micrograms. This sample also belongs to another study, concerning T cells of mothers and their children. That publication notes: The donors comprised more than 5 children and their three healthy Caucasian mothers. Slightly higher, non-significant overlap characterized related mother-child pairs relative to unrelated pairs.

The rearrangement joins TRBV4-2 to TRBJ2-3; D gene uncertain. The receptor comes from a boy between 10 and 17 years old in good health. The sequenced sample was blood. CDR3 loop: CASSQDSPDTTQYF. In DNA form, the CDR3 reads TGTGCCAGCAGCCAAGATAGCCCAGATACGACGCAGTATTTT.